This TCR beta chain was identified in a study of Ad26.COV2.S vaccination and SARS-CoV-2 variants. On this clone: The target antigen is unknown.

The CDR3 sequence is 17 residues long. CDR1 and CDR2 from the germline V gene are SEHNR and FQNEAQ (reference sequence). V lost 0 bases to trimming and J lost 14 bases; unmatched junction nucleotides: 16. Sequenced by immunoSEQ multiplex PCR; TCRdb stores in-frame clones only, minus some. The repertoire consists of about 420,000 clones, with around 87% occurring once and the leading ten covering about 3.6%. Study findings and constraints: Using TCR breadth and depth analyses may have led to underestimated total T cell responses.

The treatment was: some 20 received Ad26.COV2.S at low or high dose, single or two shots; several received placebo; per-sample allocation not given. Each sample was drawn 63 days after the first injection (of vaccine or placebo). This rearrangement joins TRBV7-9 to TRBJ1-6; 7 bases are a match to TRBD1. The sample was peripheral blood, taken in a trial of Ad26.COV2.S vaccine versus placebo. This TCR came from a person aged 18 to 59 who received the Ad26.COV2.S COVID-19 vaccine or a placebo. In DNA form, the CDR3 reads TGTGCCAGCAGCTTAGCTTCCCCCGGGACAGTTCCCTGGGCCCTCCACTTT. It yields the protein CASSLASPGTVPWALHF.